This TCR beta chain was identified in a study of technical replicates of blood from a few donors (dated by TCRdb to the late 2010s). With regard to this clone: No antigen is known for it. Per-base quality was not reported, and no clone a single base away is much larger than it.

Libraries were made using the immunoSEQ multiplex PCR assay. Entries here come from immuneACCESS through TCRdb and include only in-frame sequences with V and J called. Some clones fail to appear in such tables; in the studies checked, an unresolved V gene covers under half of the shortfall, and the cause of the remainder is unknown. Recorded for this sample are around 73,000 clones; 85% to 95% of them occurred a single time. In total, the top ten clones hold about 4.3% of the sample. The sequence derives from a human donor in good health. Some clones in this sample may be carry-over from other donors' samples. Sequenced material: PBMCs.

The DNA sequence is TGCGCCAGCAGCCAACGGGGGACGGATGAGCAGTTCTTC. This gives the protein CASSQRGTDEQFF. The chain links TRBV4-3 with TRBJ2-1; TRBD2 is possibly the D segment (6 matching bases). V is clipped by 2 bases and J by 8 bases, and the sequence between their germline boundaries is 10 bases long. CDR1 and CDR2 are drawn from the germline V gene: LGHNA, YSLEER. Including the terminal cysteine and phenylalanine, the CDR3 comprises 13 residues. Just the 39-base CDR3 DNA is kept, in frame starting at base 1.